This TCR beta chain was sequenced during a study of T cell responses to AZD1222 COVID-19 vaccine. Regarding the study as a whole: Following two doses of AZD1222, Spike-specific TCR breadth and depth rose. There were mostly white British donors and more females than males, and clonal diversity was possibly underestimated. It was only after the peak T cell response that any repertoires were sampled.

On this clone: Its cognate antigen is unknown.

This CDR3 is built from 16 residues. V gave up 2 bases and J gave up 4 bases, with 14 bases separating them. The germline V gene has CDR1 SEHNR and CDR2 FQNEAQ (reference sequence). Data came from immunoSEQ multiplex PCR; TCRdb stores just in-frame clones and leaves some out. The sample has around 130,000 clones, around 89% seen once; the top ten hold about 3.1%. The J gene is TRBJ1-4, the V gene TRBV7-9; D is perhaps TRBD1 (6 bases). The sequences come from peripheral blood, collected 28 days after the second AZD1222 dose. The receptor was derived from an adult who received the AZD1222 COVID-19 vaccine. The CDR3 coding sequence is TGTGCCAGCAGCTTAAACGGGGGCCGGGTTAATGAAAAACTGTTTTTT. This gives the protein CASSLNGGRVNEKLFF.